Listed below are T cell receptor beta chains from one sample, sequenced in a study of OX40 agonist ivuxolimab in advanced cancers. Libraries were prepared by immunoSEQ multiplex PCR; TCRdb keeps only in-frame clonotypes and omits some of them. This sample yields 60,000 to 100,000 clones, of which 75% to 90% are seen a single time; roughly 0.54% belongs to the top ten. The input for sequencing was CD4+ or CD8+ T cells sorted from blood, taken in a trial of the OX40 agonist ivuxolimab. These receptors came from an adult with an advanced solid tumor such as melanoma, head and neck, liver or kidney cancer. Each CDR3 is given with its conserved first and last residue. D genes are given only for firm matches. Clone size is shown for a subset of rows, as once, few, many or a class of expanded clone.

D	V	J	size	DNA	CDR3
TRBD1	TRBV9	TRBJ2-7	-	TGTGCCAGCAGCGTAGCTACGGGACAGGGAATCTACGAGCAGTACTTC	CASSVATGQGIYEQYF
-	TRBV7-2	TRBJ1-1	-	TGTGCCAGCAGCTCAAATTCTAACCTGAACACTGAAGCTTTCTTT	CASSSNSNLNTEAFF
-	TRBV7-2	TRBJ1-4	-	TGTGCCAGCAGCAGAGAACAGGGCGAAGGTGAAAAACTGTTTTTT	CASSREQGEGEKLFF
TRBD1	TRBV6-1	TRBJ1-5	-	TGTGCCAGCAGTGGGCTGACAGGGTACAGCAATCAGCCCCAGCATTTT	CASSGLTGYSNQPQHF
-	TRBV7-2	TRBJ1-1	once	TGTGCCAGCAGCCTGAACAGGGATTCTGCTTTCTTT	CASSLNRDSAFF
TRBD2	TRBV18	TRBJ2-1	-	TGTGCCAGCTCACGGACTAGCGGGTACAATGAGCAGTTCTTC	CASSRTSGYNEQFF
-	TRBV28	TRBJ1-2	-	TGTGCCAGCAGTTCATCAGGGGAGCAGGACTATGGCTACACCTTC	CASSSSGEQDYGYTF
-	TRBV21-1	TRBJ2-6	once	TGTGCCAGCAGCTCACCCCTTCGACAGATCTCTGGGGCCAACGTCCTGACTTTC	CASSSPLRQISGANVLTF
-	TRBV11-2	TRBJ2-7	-	TGTGCCAGCAGCTCAGCTCCTTCTCTCGGCGAGCAGTACTTC	CASSSAPSLGEQYF
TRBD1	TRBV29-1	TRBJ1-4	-	TGCAGCGTTTCAGGGGGCCGGTCTAATGAAAAACTGTTTTTT	CSVSGGRSNEKLFF
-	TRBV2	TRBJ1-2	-	TGTGCCAGCAGGCTGACAGGAGACTATGGCTACACCTTC	CASRLTGDYGYTF
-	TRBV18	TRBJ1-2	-	TGTGCCAGCTCACAGGACCCGATGAACTATAATGGCTACACCTTC	CASSQDPMNYNGYTF
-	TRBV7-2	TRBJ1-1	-	TGTGCTAGCAATAATTACATGAACACTGAAGCTTTCTTT	CASNNYMNTEAFF
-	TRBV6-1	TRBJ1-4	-	TGTGCCAGCAGTGAAGCGGCACCCCAAGGGAAACTGTTTTTT	CASSEAAPQGKLFF
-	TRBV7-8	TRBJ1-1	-	TGTGCCAGCAGCTTAGGGGGAGGGAACACTGAAGCTTTCTTT	CASSLGGGNTEAFF
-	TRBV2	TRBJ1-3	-	TGTGCCAGCAAATCTACAGGGTTCTCTGGAAACACCATATATTTT	CASKSTGFSGNTIYF
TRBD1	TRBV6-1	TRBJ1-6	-	TGTGCCAGCACGGGACAGAATAATTCACCCCTCCACTTT	CASTGQNNSPLHF
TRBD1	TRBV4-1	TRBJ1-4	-	TGCGCCAGCAGCCAAGAGATCCAGGGGGCGGGGGATGAAAAACTGTTTTTT	CASSQEIQGAGDEKLFF
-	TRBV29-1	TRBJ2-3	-	TGCAGCGTTGAAGAGGCTACAGATACGCAGTATTTT	CSVEEATDTQYF
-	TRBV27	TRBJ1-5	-	TGTGCCAGCAGTTTACGGGGGAAAAGCAATCAGCCCCAGCATTTT	CASSLRGKSNQPQHF
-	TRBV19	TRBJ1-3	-	TGTGCCAGTAGCAGATCTAAAAACTCTGGAAACACCATATATTTT	CASSRSKNSGNTIYF
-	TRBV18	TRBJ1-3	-	TGTGCCAGCTCACCACGGCAGGGGTTCAGAAACACCATATATTTT	CASSPRQGFRNTIYF